This TCR beta chain derives from a study of T-cell reconstitution after alpha-beta-depleted transplantation in children. Preparation of the TCRbeta library used unique molecular identifiers. TCRdb itself ran the PCR reads through MiXCR, one entry per CDR3 protein. The profile shows approximately 400,000 distinct CDR3 sequences, approximately 11% of them singletons. This CDR3 has 15 amino acids. V was clipped by 6 bases and J by 2 bases, with 17 bases between them. Germline CDR1 and CDR2: SGHTA and FQGNSA. This clonotype was observed a few times. The J gene is TRBJ2-7, the V gene TRBV7-2, with D unclear. The source was PBMCs from the stem cell graft donor, collected from the stem cell graft. This TCR was recovered from a human donor who donated a stem cell graft to a child with acute myeloid leukemia. The CDR3 nucleotides read TGTGCCAGCAGTCAAGGGATTTCGAGCCCCTACGAGCAGTACTTC. Its translation: CASSQGISSPYEQYF.